A single sample gave rise to the 4 T cell receptor beta chains below, sequenced in a study of blood T cell repertoires in COVID-19. Only in-frame clones appear in the TCRdb table, and some are missing; sequencing was by immunoSEQ multiplex PCR. The table includes 290,000 or so clones, about nine tenths detected once. The sample was peripheral blood. The origin of the receptors is a woman younger than 45 with COVID-19, enrolled during active disease.

CDR3 in amino acids: CASSFRPPTSGSAYEQYF. CDR3 DNA: TGTGCCAGCAGCTTTCGACCCCCCACTAGCGGGTCCGCCTACGAGCAGTACTTC. The rearrangement uses TRBV7-8 and TRBJ2-7, with 9 bases aligning to TRBD2. CDR3 size: 18 residues. With V trimmed by 3 bases and J by 2 bases, 14 bases remained unmatched. The germline V gene has CDR1 SGHVS and CDR2 FQNEAQ.

This chain uses TRBV7-2 with TRBJ1-3; D ambiguous. Germline-derived CDR1 and CDR2 are SGHTA and FQGNSA. Trimming removed 1 base from V and 4 bases from J, with 8 bases in between. The CDR3 is 14 amino acids. Written as DNA, the CDR3 is TGTGCCAGCAGCTTAGTCCCAGAAGGAAACACCATATATTTT. Amino acid sequence: CASSLVPEGNTIYF.

The V gene is TRBV10-1, the J gene TRBJ2-7; TRBD2 matches at 10 bases. V shed 2 bases and J 4 bases; nucleotides not matched to a gene: 8. The germline gives CDR1 WNHNN, CDR2 SYGVQD (reference sequence). The CDR3 is 16 residues long. This CDR3 reads CASSEVPSGGIYEQYF. The CDR3 nucleotides are TGCGCCAGCAGTGAGGTCCCTAGCGGGGGTATTTACGAGCAGTACTTC.

The rearrangement links TRBV28 to TRBJ1-1; D unresolved. There are 11 residues in the CDR3. V was trimmed by 7 bases and J by 6 bases, leaving 9 bases between them. Germline V gene data show CDR1 as MDHEN and CDR2 as SYDVKM. CDR3 in DNA: TGTGCCAGCATAACAGTAGCTGAAGCTTTCTTT. Translation gives CASITVAEAFF.